The 10 T cell receptor beta chains presented below share a single source sample, sequenced in a study of blood T cell repertoires in COVID-19 (dated by TCRdb to about 2020). Library preparation used the immunoSEQ multiplex PCR assay. TCRdb carries this immuneACCESS record with in-frame sequences only. Its versions omit some clonotypes, under half of them owing to an unresolved V gene in the studies checked, with the rest unexplained. For this sample there are under 140,000 clones; roughly 85% appear just once. In total, the top ten clones hold approximately 5% of the sample. Sequencing input: peripheral blood. Receptors originate from a human donor in a cohort sampled during active COVID-19.

V gene TRBV29-1 combines with J gene TRBJ1-1; tentative D call: TRBD1 (5 bases). Germline CDR1 is SQVTM and CDR2 is ANQGSEA. The V gene lost 8 bases and the J gene lost 11 bases, with 21 bases spanning the gap. This CDR3 region has 12 residues. The CDR3 loop reads CSFLLWGSSAFF. DNA of the CDR3: TGCAGCTTCTTACTATGGGGCAGTAGCGCTTTCTTT.

CDR3 residues: CASSPGADRGLNEQYF. The CDR3 nucleotides are TGTGCCAGCAGCCCGGGGGCGGACAGGGGGCTTAACGAGCAGTACTTC. The chain couples TRBV4-2 to TRBJ2-7; 11 bases are shared with TRBD1. V dropped 4 bases and J dropped 5; count of bases not matched to a gene: 10. The CDR3 contains 16 residues. Germline V gene lookup returns CDR1 LGHNA and CDR2 YNFKEQ.

This chain uses TRBV2 with TRBJ1-1, with TRBD1 matching over 7 bases. Trimming cost V 6 bases and J 2 bases; bases outside gene matches: 9. Germline V gene sequence: CDR1 SNHLY, CDR2 FYNNEI. There are 15 residues in the CDR3. CDR3 sequence: CASRTPGTVNTEAFF. CDR3 sequence (DNA): TGTGCCAGCAGAACCCCCGGGACAGTAAACACTGAAGCTTTCTTT.

The rearrangement uses TRBV7-9 and TRBJ1-2; possibly TRBD1 for D (6 bases). V was pared by 5 bases and J by 3 bases, with 13 bases between. CDR1 and CDR2 (germline): SEHNR, FQNEAQ (reference sequence). The length of the CDR3 is 14 residues. In DNA form, the CDR3 reads TGTGCCAGCAGCCGCCTAAACAGGGACTATGGCTACACCTTC. Translation: CASSRLNRDYGYTF.

The chain combines TRBV9 with TRBJ2-5; perhaps TRBD2 as D (6 bases). The CDR3 consists of 16 residues. V lost 0 bases, J lost 5 bases, and 17 bases lay in between. Germline V gene sequence: CDR1 SGDLS, CDR2 YYNGEE. DNA for the CDR3: TGTGCCAGCAGCGTAGCGGGTCGGGGGAATGGGGAGACCCAGTACTTC. It encodes CASSVAGRGNGETQYF.

The chain links TRBV5-1 to TRBJ2-1; TRBD2 aligns across 8 bases. The junction had 9 bases not matched to a gene; V was cut back by 0 bases and J by 7 bases. Germline V gene lookup returns CDR1 SGHRS and CDR2 YFSETQ. CDR3 size: 16 residues. This chain's CDR3 is CASSLGRAGGTNEQFF. CDR3 sequence (DNA): TGCGCCAGCAGCTTGGGTCGCGCGGGGGGCACAAATGAGCAGTTCTTC.

This chain links TRBV5-1 with TRBJ1-2; D uncertain. The CDR3 runs 14 residues. CDR1 and CDR2 (germline): SGHRS, YFSETQ. The germline V and J ends were trimmed by 5 bases and 5 bases, with 16 bases remaining between them. CDR3 sequence reads: CASSYNGEVYGYTF. DNA for the CDR3: TGCGCCAGCAGTTATAACGGGGAAGTATATGGCTACACCTTC.

V and J are TRBV13 and TRBJ2-3, with D perhaps matching TRBD2 (5 bases). Trimming cost V 4 bases and J 0 bases, with 14 bases left between them. This CDR3 comprises 16 residues. CDR1 PRHDT and CDR2 FYEKMQ come from the germline V gene (reference sequence). The CDR3 spells CASSSGPGMSTDTQYF. The CDR3 DNA sequence: TGTGCCAGCAGCTCTGGACCGGGAATGAGCACAGATACGCAGTATTTT.

The chain links TRBV6-2 or TRBV6-3 to TRBJ2-7; 11 bases are a match to TRBD2. The CDR3 covers 15 residues. Germline values: CDR1 MNHEY, CDR2 SVGEGT. Trimming cost V 0 bases and J 6 bases; bases outside gene matches: 4. The CDR3 spells CASSYSSSGRTEQYF. Written as DNA, the CDR3 is TGTGCCAGCAGTTACTCCTCTAGCGGGAGGACCGAGCAGTACTTC.

The chain has TRBV12-3 or TRBV12-4 and TRBJ1-1; no clear D gene. CDR3 length equals 11 residues. V lost 5 bases to trimming and J lost 2 bases, with 3 bases between them. CDR3 in amino acids: CASSPNTEAFF. The CDR3 coding sequence is TGTGCCAGCAGTCCTAACACTGAAGCTTTCTTT.